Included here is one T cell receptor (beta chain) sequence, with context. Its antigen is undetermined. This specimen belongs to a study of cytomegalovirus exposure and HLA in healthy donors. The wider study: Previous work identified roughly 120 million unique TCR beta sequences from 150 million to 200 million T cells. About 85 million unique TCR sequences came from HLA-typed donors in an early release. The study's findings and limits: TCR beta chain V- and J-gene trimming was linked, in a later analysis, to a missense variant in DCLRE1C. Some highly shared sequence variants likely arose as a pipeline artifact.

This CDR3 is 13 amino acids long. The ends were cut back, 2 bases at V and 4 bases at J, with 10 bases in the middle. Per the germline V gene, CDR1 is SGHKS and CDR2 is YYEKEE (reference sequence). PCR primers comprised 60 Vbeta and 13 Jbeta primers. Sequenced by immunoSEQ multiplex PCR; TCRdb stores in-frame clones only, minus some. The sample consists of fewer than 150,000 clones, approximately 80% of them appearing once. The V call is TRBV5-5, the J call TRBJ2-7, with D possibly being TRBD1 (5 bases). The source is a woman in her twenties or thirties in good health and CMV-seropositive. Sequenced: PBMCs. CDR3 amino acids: CASSFGAGYEQYF. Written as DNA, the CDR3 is TGTGCCAGCAGCTTTGGGGCCGGTTACGAGCAGTACTTC.